This T cell receptor beta chain was recovered during a study of regulatory T cells. Study observations and caveats: Hydrophobic residues at CDR3 positions 6 and 7 were enriched in conventional CD4+ T cells of CD3G-deficient patients.

Regarding this clone: Its antigen is currently unknown.

Primers: 52 TRBV forward and 13 TRBJ reverse. Assay used: immunoSEQ multiplex PCR; TCRdb lists only in-frame clones, some missing. The data show about 35,000 clones, about 91% seen once. Two CD3G-deficient patients had more severe autoimmunity; all had some. With 8 bases clipped from V and 7 bases from J, the junction kept 10 bases outside the gene matches. The CDR3 covers 15 residues. Germline V gene sequence: CDR1 LNHDA, CDR2 SQIVND (reference sequence). Sequencing was carried out using conventional CD4+ T cells sorted from blood. The sequence derives from a person under 35 with CD3G deficiency. The chain has TRBV19 and TRBJ2-1, with TRBD1 matching 11 bases. CDR3 residues: CASAGTGGAFNEQFF. The CDR3 region has the DNA TGTGCCAGTGCCGGGACAGGGGGTGCCTTTAATGAGCAGTTCTTC.